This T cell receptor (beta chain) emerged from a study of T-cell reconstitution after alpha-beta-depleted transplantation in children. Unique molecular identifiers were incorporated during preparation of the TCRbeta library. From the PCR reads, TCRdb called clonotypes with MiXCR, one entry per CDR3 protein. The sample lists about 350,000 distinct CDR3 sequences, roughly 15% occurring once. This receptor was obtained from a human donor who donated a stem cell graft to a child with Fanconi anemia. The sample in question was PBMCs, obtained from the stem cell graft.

CDR3 loop: CASSQPVNNNEAFF. The DNA of the CDR3 is TGTGCCAGCTCCCAACCCGTGAACAATAATGAAGCTTTCTTT. The V gene is TRBV18, the J gene TRBJ1-1; D unresolved. Trimming took 6 bases from V and 7 from J, leaving 18 bases between them. The CDR3 spans 14 residues. Per germline, CDR1 KGHSH and CDR2 LQKENI.